The clone carrying this T cell receptor beta chain was observed once. The CDR3 is 15 residues long. Germline V gives CDR1 MDHEN, CDR2 SYDVKM. Trimming took off 4 bases at V and 5 bases at J, with 12 bases between the two ends. These data originate in a study of blood T cell repertoires in COVID-19. This table comes from immunoSEQ multiplex PCR, and its TCRdb copy is limited to in-frame clones, with some not included. This sample has around 170,000 clones, with 65% to 90% found just once. This chain uses TRBV28 with TRBJ1-6, with D perhaps TRBD1 (6 bases). This receptor was identified in a human donor in a cohort sampled during active COVID-19. Material: peripheral blood. CDR3 sequence reads: CASSSGQRDNSPLHF. In DNA, the CDR3 is TGTGCCAGCAGTTCCGGACAGAGAGATAATTCACCCCTCCACTTT. The full variable domain, rest sourced from reference TRBV28 and TRBJ1-6, is DVKVTQSSRYLVKRTGEKVFLECVQDMDHENMFWYRQDPGLGLRLIYFSYDVKMKEKGDIPEGYSVSREKKERFSLILESASTNQTSMYLCASSSGQRDNSPLHFGNGTRLTVT.